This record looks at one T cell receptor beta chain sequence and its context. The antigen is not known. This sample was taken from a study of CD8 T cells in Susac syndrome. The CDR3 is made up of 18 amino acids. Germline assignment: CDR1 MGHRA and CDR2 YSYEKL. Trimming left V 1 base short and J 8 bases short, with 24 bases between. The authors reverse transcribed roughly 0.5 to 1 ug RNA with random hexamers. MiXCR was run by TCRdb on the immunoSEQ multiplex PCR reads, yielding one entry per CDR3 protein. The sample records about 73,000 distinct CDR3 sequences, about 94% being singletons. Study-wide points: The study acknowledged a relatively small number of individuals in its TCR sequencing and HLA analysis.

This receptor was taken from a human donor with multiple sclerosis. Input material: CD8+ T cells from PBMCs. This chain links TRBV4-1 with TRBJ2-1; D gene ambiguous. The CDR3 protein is CASSQVLPSPASVDEQFF. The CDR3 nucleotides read TGCGCCAGCAGCCAAGTCCTCCCCAGTCCGGCCTCGGTGGATGAGCAGTTCTTC.